The sequence of this T cell receptor (beta chain) was determined in a study of control samples from healthy donors and cancer patients. Sequencing was performed with immunoSEQ multiplex PCR; in TCRdb, only in-frame clones are kept and a portion is missing. The sample carries under 150,000 clones, around nine tenths recorded once. Sample: blood. This sequence originates from a woman between 70 and 85 years old in good health.

The CDR3 sequence: CASSRPFGSTDTQYF. DNA of the CDR3: TGTGCCAGCAGTCGACCCTTCGGATCGACAGATACGCAGTATTTT. This chain connects TRBV6-2 or TRBV6-3 to TRBJ2-3; D not resolved. The V gene lost 5 bases and the J gene lost 3 bases, with 15 bases spanning the gap. CDR1 and CDR2 (germline): MNHEY, SVGEGT. This CDR3 is 15 amino acids long.